These 18 T cell receptor beta chains were all obtained from the same sample, sequenced in a study of STAT3 mutations in large granular lymphocyte leukemia. Study findings and constraints: At least one immunodominant TCR beta clonotype appeared in every T-cell large granular lymphocyte leukemia patient.

Antigens for these TCRs are unknown. Sequenced by immunoSEQ multiplex PCR; TCRdb stores in-frame clones only, minus some. The sample shows roughly 25,000 clones, less than 95% of them seen only once. The sample was peripheral blood mononuclear cells. The receptors shown here come from a man aged 40-49 years with T-cell large granular lymphocyte leukemia. Some clones in this sample may be carry-over from other donors' samples.

CDR3 amino acids: CASSDGEENQPQHF. The DNA of the CDR3 is TGCGCCAGCAGTGACGGAGAGGAGAATCAGCCCCAGCATTTT. The chain couples TRBV10-2 to TRBJ1-5; D remains unclear. The V gene lost 3 bases and the J gene lost 4 bases, with 10 bases spanning the gap. The CDR3 spans 14 residues. Germline V gene data show CDR1 as WSHSY and CDR2 as SAAADI.

The table lists this clone with a count of one. The chain is built from TRBV5-1 and TRBJ2-7, with D unresolved. The CDR3 runs 13 residues. Trimming removed 2 bases from V and 7 bases from J, with 13 bases in between. Germline loops: CDR1 SGHRS, CDR2 YFSETQ. Here the CDR3 reads CASSFAPPLEQYF. The CDR3 coding sequence is TGCGCCAGCAGCTTCGCTCCCCCGTTAGAGCAGTACTTC.

The CDR3 region is CASSQPGRRGETQYF. The DNA for the CDR3 is TGCGCCAGCAGCCAACCGGGACGGAGAGGAGAGACCCAGTACTTC. The chain uses TRBV4-1 and TRBJ2-5, with D tentatively TRBD1 or TRBD2 (5 bases each). CDR1 and CDR2 (germline): MGHRA, YSYEKL. The CDR3 covers 15 residues. V shed 2 bases and J shed 4 bases, with 14 bases lying between them.

The V and J genes are TRBV30 and TRBJ1-4; the D gene is possibly TRBD1 (6 bases). The CDR3 spans 15 residues. Trimming took 5 bases from V and 3 from J, leaving 16 bases between them. The V gene's germline CDR1 is GTSNPN and CDR2 SVGIG (reference sequence). Here the CDR3 reads CAWGGPGRPNEKLFF. The CDR3 DNA is TGTGCCTGGGGGGGGCCTGGGAGACCTAATGAAAAACTGTTTTTT.

This chain joins TRBV4-3 and TRBJ1-5; no firm D call. Trimming removed 0 bases from V and 0 bases from J, with 6 bases in between. CDR1 is LGHNA and CDR2 is YSLEER in the germline V gene. This CDR3 has 15 amino acids. The CDR3, as DNA: TGCGCCAGCAGCCAAGACACGAATAGCAATCAGCCCCAGCATTTT. It is translated as CASSQDTNSNQPQHF.

This clone was observed once. This chain connects TRBV11-3 to TRBJ2-3; D remains ambiguous. Trimming took off 2 bases at V and 5 bases at J, with 8 bases between the two ends. The CDR3 length is 13 residues. From germline, CDR1 is SGHNT and CDR2 YENEEA. This chain's CDR3 is CASSLSRLDTQYF. CDR3 nucleotides: TGTGCCAGCAGCTTATCTCGTCTAGATACGCAGTATTTT. The variable domain in full, with the rest retrieved from reference TRBV11-3 and TRBJ2-3, is EAGVVQSPRYKIIEKKQPVAFWCNPISGHNTLYWYLQNLGQGPELLIRYENEEAVDDSQLPKDRFSAERLKGVDSTLKIQPAELGDSAVYLCASSLSRLDTQYFGPGTRLTVL.

The V and J genes are TRBV18 and TRBJ1-2; D may be TRBD1 (5 bases). The CDR3 covers 14 residues. Trimming took off 3 bases at V and 2 bases at J, with 10 bases between the two ends. Germline V CDR1 and CDR2: KGHSH, LQKENI. The chain's CDR3 is CASSPPRQNYGYTF. The CDR3 DNA reads TGTGCCAGCTCACCCCCAAGACAGAACTATGGCTACACCTTC.

The CDR3 DNA is TGTGCCAGTAGTATTTCGGACAGCTCTGGAAACACCATATATTTT. As protein: CASSISDSSGNTIYF. The chain is built from TRBV19 and TRBJ1-3; weak D call: TRBD1 (6 bases). The V end lost 3 bases, the J end lost 0 bases, and 9 bases lay between the germline ends. The CDR3 extends over 15 amino acids. Germline CDR1 LNHDA, CDR2 SQIVND (reference sequence).

This chain joins TRBV14 and TRBJ1-6; 8 bases are a match to TRBD1. The CDR3 consists of 17 residues. V lost 0 bases, J lost 3 bases, and 4 bases stayed unmatched. Germline V CDR1 and CDR2: SGHDN, FVKESK. The CDR3 DNA is TGTGCCAGCAGCCAAGAAGGGGACAGGAGCTATAATTCACCCCTCCACTTT. This gives the protein CASSQEGDRSYNSPLHF.

V usage is TRBV4-3 and J usage is TRBJ2-5; 7 bases are a match to TRBD1. The trim removed 4 bases at V and 1 base at J, leaving 9 bases unmatched. Per the germline V gene, CDR1 is LGHNA and CDR2 is YSLEER. This CDR3 is built from 16 residues. The CDR3 loop is CASSRSDRAPQETQYF. The CDR3 nucleotides read TGCGCCAGCAGCCGAAGTGACAGGGCCCCCCAAGAGACCCAGTACTTC.

This chain joins TRBV29-1 and TRBJ2-7, with no clear D. V was clipped by 3 bases and J by 3 bases, with 12 bases between them. There are 13 residues in the CDR3. Germline V gene data show CDR1 as SQVTM and CDR2 as ANQGSEA. CDR3 region: CSVDTPGGYEQYF. CDR3 DNA sequence: TGCAGCGTTGATACGCCGGGCGGCTACGAGCAGTACTTC.

The chain links TRBV5-1 to TRBJ2-3; 10 bases match TRBD2. Germline loops: CDR1 SGHRS, CDR2 YFSETQ. V gave up 2 bases and J gave up 1 base; unmatched junction bases: 1. CDR3 length equals 15 residues. The CDR3 coding sequence is TGCGCCAGCAGCTTCGGGACTAGCGGCACAGATACGCAGTATTTT. Its translation: CASSFGTSGTDTQYF.

The CDR3 region has the DNA TGTGCCAGCAGCCCCACCACAGGCCAAGCTAACTATGGCTACACCTTC. Protein sequence: CASSPTTGQANYGYTF. The chain links TRBV7-9 to TRBJ1-2, with a possible D match to TRBD1 (5 bases). The V end was cut by 5 bases, the J end by 0 bases, with 16 bases between. The CDR3 extends over 16 amino acids. Germline CDR1 is SEHNR and CDR2 is FQNEAQ (reference sequence).

The rearrangement uses TRBV7-3 and TRBJ1-5, with D unclear. Trimming took 8 bases from V and 0 from J, leaving 14 bases between them. Germline-derived CDR1 and CDR2 are SGHTA and FQGTGA. There are 15 residues in the CDR3. CDR3 in amino acids: CASPENMSSNQPQHF. DNA for the CDR3: TGTGCCAGCCCCGAAAATATGTCTAGCAATCAGCCCCAGCATTTT.

The V and J genes are TRBV19 and TRBJ1-2, with a possible D match to TRBD1 (6 bases). The ends were cut back, 1 base at V and 4 bases at J, with 13 bases in the middle. The CDR3 loop spans 15 amino acids. Germline values: CDR1 LNHDA, CDR2 SQIVND (reference sequence). The CDR3 DNA follows: TGTGCCAGTAGTATAGGAGAAGGGGGATTCTATGGCTACACCTTC. Residues: CASSIGEGGFYGYTF. The complete variable domain, with remaining parts taken from reference TRBV19 and TRBJ1-2, reads DGGITQSPKYLFRKEGQNVTLSCEQNLNHDAMYWYRQDPGQGLRLIYYSQIVNDFQKGDIAEGYSVSREKKESFPLTVTSAQKNPTAFYLCASSIGEGGFYGYTFGSGTRLTVV.

The gene calls are TRBV7-2 and TRBJ1-2, with no clear D. V lost 1 base to trimming and J lost 0 bases, with 12 bases between them. CDR3 size: 16 residues. CDR1 is SGHTA and CDR2 is FQGNSA in the germline V gene. The CDR3 reads CASSLVGPLSNYGYTF. The CDR3 DNA reads TGTGCCAGCAGCTTAGTAGGACCCCTGTCTAACTATGGCTACACCTTC.

The chain links TRBV5-1 to TRBJ2-7; D is ambiguous. V was cut by 2 bases and J by 3 bases, with 9 bases left in between. CDR3 length equals 13 residues. Germline V gene data show CDR1 as SGHRS and CDR2 as YFSETQ. CDR3 protein: CASSFEQSYEQYF. The CDR3 bases are TGCGCCAGCAGCTTTGAACAGAGCTACGAGCAGTACTTC.

The CDR3 sequence is CAISGGTLYGYTF. CDR3 nucleotides: TGTGCCATCTCCGGTGGCACTCTTTATGGCTACACCTTC. The chain carries TRBV28 and TRBJ1-2; D unclear. The V gene's germline CDR1 is MDHEN and CDR2 SYDVKM. The CDR3 has 13 amino acids. The V end was cut by 10 bases, the J end by 5 bases, with 17 bases between.